One sample yielded the 22 T cell receptor beta chains listed below, sequenced in a study of cytomegalovirus exposure and HLA in healthy donors. Primers for the PCR totalled 60 Vbeta and 13 Jbeta. Clones were read by immunoSEQ multiplex PCR, and TCRdb kept only the in-frame ones, dropping some. The repertoire holds tens of thousands of clones, with 81% as singletons. Sequencing was performed on PBMCs. The receptors were sampled from a woman aged 25 to 39 in good health and CMV-seronegative.

V and J are TRBV10-2 and TRBJ2-7; TRBD1 aligns across 9 bases. The CDR3 covers 16 residues. Germline V gives CDR1 WSHSY, CDR2 SAAADI. J gave up 5 bases and V 4 bases, and 12 bases lay outside the gene matches. The CDR3 coding sequence is TGCGCCAGCAGTGGGGTGGGGACAGGGACGCTCAACGAGCAGTACTTC. Translating gives CASSGVGTGTLNEQYF.

This chain connects TRBV7-2 to TRBJ2-5, with TRBD2 as a possible D gene (5 bases). The ends were cut back, 7 bases at V and 2 bases at J, with 26 bases in the middle. Germline values: CDR1 SGHTA, CDR2 FQGNSA. The CDR3 is 18 residues long. The CDR3 loop is CASTLRGVELSGQETQYF. The CDR3 bases are TGTGCCAGCACCCTCCGTGGCGTAGAGTTGTCGGGACAAGAGACCCAGTACTTC.

The rearrangement joins TRBV30 to TRBJ1-2; possibly TRBD1 for D (6 bases). The germline V and J ends were trimmed by 0 bases and 8 bases, with 13 bases remaining between them. Germline loops: CDR1 GTSNPN, CDR2 SVGIG (reference sequence). The CDR3 has 13 amino acids. CDR3 sequence reads: CAWSVRGAGGYTF. For the CDR3, the DNA is TGTGCCTGGAGTGTACGGGGGGCAGGAGGCTACACCTTC.

This clone was counted a single time. The rearrangement joins TRBV5-5 to TRBJ2-4; D is unclear. V gave up 5 bases and J gave up 0 bases, with 21 bases separating them. This CDR3 has 18 residues. Germline V CDR1 and CDR2: SGHKS, YYEKEE (reference sequence). CDR3 DNA sequence: TGTGCCAGCAGTTCAAACAGACCAGGCTATTTAGCCAAAAACATTCAGTACTTC. Translated: CASSSNRPGYLAKNIQYF. Variable domain in full (rest from reference TRBV5-5 and TRBJ2-4): DAGVTQSPTHLIKTRGQQVTLRCSPISGHKSVSWYQQVLGQGPQFIFQYYEKEERGRGNFPDRFSARQFPNYSSELNVNALLLGDSALYLCASSSNRPGYLAKNIQYFGAGTRLSVL.

J is TRBJ1-1 and V is TRBV29-1; possibly TRBD1 for D (5 bases). The ends were cut back, 4 bases at V and 4 bases at J, with 16 bases in the middle. The germline V gene encodes CDR1 SQVTM and CDR2 ANQGSEA. The CDR3 spans 14 residues. The CDR3 bases are TGCAGCGTTGTTAGGGGAACAGAACTCACTGAAGCTTTCTTT. Amino acid sequence: CSVVRGTELTEAFF. Full variable domain (remainder filled in from reference TRBV29-1 and TRBJ1-1): SAVISQKPSRDICQRGTSLTIQCQVDSQVTMMFWYRQQPGQSLTLIATANQGSEATYESGFVIDKFPISRPNLTFSTLTVSNMSPEDSSIYLCSVVRGTELTEAFFGQGTRLTVV.

V is TRBV10-1 and J is TRBJ2-1; 7 bases are shared with TRBD2. The CDR3 spans 15 residues. J was trimmed by 9 bases and V by 0 bases; bases with no gene match: 8. Germline V lookup: CDR1 WNHNN, CDR2 SYGVQD (reference sequence). The CDR3 DNA reads TGCGCCAGCAGTGAGTCTTTTGGCGGGAGCTTTGAGCAGTTCTTC. This sequence encodes CASSESFGGSFEQFF.

The rearrangement links TRBV5-1 to TRBJ2-5; 9 positions agree with TRBD2. The junction had 6 bases not matched to a gene; V was cut back by 0 bases and J by 6 bases. This CDR3 contains 15 residues. Germline assignment: CDR1 SGHRS and CDR2 YFSETQ. This chain's CDR3 is CASSLEVAGAKTQYF. The CDR3 coding sequence is TGCGCCAGCAGCTTGGAGGTAGCGGGAGCAAAGACCCAGTACTTC.

This sequence joins TRBV6-6 and TRBJ2-7; a possible D gene is TRBD2 (6 bases). The CDR3 spans 14 residues. The germline gives CDR1 MNHNY, CDR2 SVGAGI (reference sequence). Trimming cost V 2 bases and J 9 bases, with 17 bases left between them. CDR3 region: CASSYLRGLPGQYF. DNA of the CDR3: TGTGCCAGCAGTTACCTACGGGGACTCCCAGGGCAGTACTTC.

The V gene is TRBV18, the J gene TRBJ2-7; 9 nucleotides line up with TRBD1. Per germline, CDR1 KGHSH and CDR2 LQKENI. This CDR3 spans 16 amino acids. Unmatched junction bases numbered 10, after V lost 2 bases and J lost 5 bases. The CDR3 loop reads CASSPISGTGRDEQYF. The DNA of the CDR3 is TGTGCCAGCTCACCAATATCAGGGACAGGGCGGGACGAGCAGTACTTC.

This chain joins TRBV19 and TRBJ2-3; D is undetermined. The germline gives CDR1 LNHDA, CDR2 SQIVND (reference sequence). The V end was cut by 2 bases, the J end by 2 bases, with 11 bases between. The CDR3 has 15 residues. CDR3 residues: CASSISRGTTDTQYF. In nucleotides, the CDR3 is TGTGCCAGTAGTATAAGTCGAGGAACCACAGATACGCAGTATTTT.

This chain links TRBV28 with TRBJ2-5, with 9 bases matching TRBD1. The DNA end is a closer match to TRBJ2-7, so the J assignment may be wrong. The CDR3 is 13 residues long. Germline V gene sequence: CDR1 MDHEN, CDR2 SYDVKM. CDR3 sequence reads: CASSLGQGREQYF. CDR3 sequence (DNA): TGTGCCAGCAGTTTAGGACAGGGGCGCGAGCAGTACTTC.

The V call is TRBV5-1, the J call TRBJ2-5; TRBD1 matches at 8 bases. Germline CDR1 reads SGHRS; CDR2 reads YFSETQ. The CDR3 has 13 amino acids. The V segment lost 4 bases and the J segment 4 bases; nucleotides outside the gene matches: 3. The CDR3 spells CASSQGARETQYF. The DNA of the CDR3 is TGCGCCAGCAGCCAGGGGGCTCGAGAGACCCAGTACTTC.

The sample holds one count of this clone. The chain employs TRBV6-5 and TRBJ2-3, with 8 nucleotides matching TRBD2. In germline, CDR1 is MNHEY, CDR2 SVGAGI. The CDR3 extends over 11 amino acids. Trimming removed 4 bases from V and 12 bases from J; junction bases left unmatched: 3. The CDR3 loop is CASSSGLDQYF. The CDR3 bases are TGTGCCAGCAGTTCGGGACTAGATCAGTATTTT.

This clone was seen only a few times. The rearrangement uses TRBV28 and TRBJ2-3, with D possibly TRBD2 on 5 matching bases. This CDR3 region has 13 residues. V lost 8 bases and J 2 bases, leaving 11 bases between the germline ends. Per the germline V gene, CDR1 is MDHEN and CDR2 is SYDVKM. The CDR3 bases are TGTGCCAGCGGGAGTCTTAACACAGATACGCAGTATTTT. It is translated as CASGSLNTDTQYF.

The chain carries TRBV14 and TRBJ2-7; 8 bases map to TRBD2. With 0 bases clipped from V and 3 bases from J, the junction kept 16 bases outside the gene matches. Germline CDR1 SGHDN, CDR2 FVKESK. This CDR3 is 19 amino acids long. CDR3 nucleotide sequence: TGTGCCAGCAGCCAAGAGGGTATCAGCGGGAGTTGGTTCAGCTACGAGCAGTACTTC. It is translated as CASSQEGISGSWFSYEQYF.

The DNA for the CDR3 is TGTGCCAGTAGTATATCCGGGGGAGACTGGCTGTACTTC. It translates to CASSISGGDWLYF. V usage is TRBV19 and J usage is TRBJ2-7, with a tentative D call TRBD2 (6 bases). The CDR3 loop spans 13 amino acids. From germline, CDR1 is LNHDA and CDR2 SQIVND (reference sequence). V gave up 2 bases and J gave up 12 bases, with 17 bases separating them. Drawing the rest from reference TRBV19 and TRBJ2-7, the complete variable domain is DGGITQSPKYLFRKEGQNVTLSCEQNLNHDAMYWYRQDPGQGLRLIYYSQIVNDFQKGDIAEGYSVSREKKESFPLTVTSAQKNPTAFYLCASSISGGDWLYFGPGTRLTVT.

Comment on this clone: Other DNA sequences within the sample encode an identical CDR3. The chain links TRBV9 to TRBJ2-5; 13 nucleotides agree with TRBD2. This CDR3 comprises 17 residues. The ends lost 4 bases at V and 1 base at J; junction bases unmatched: 7. The V gene's germline CDR1 is SGDLS and CDR2 YYNGEE. The CDR3 nucleotides read TGTGCCAGCAGCCCCGGGACTAGCGGGATGGGCCAAGAGACCCAGTACTTC. It is translated as CASSPGTSGMGQETQYF.

The chain recombines TRBV9 with TRBJ2-7; D might be TRBD1 (5 bases). In germline, CDR1 is SGDLS, CDR2 YYNGEE. The CDR3 extends over 17 amino acids. Deletions cut 0 bases from V and 2 bases from J, with 18 bases between. DNA for the CDR3: TGTGCCAGCAGCGTAGGGCAGGGCCCAAAACCAACCTACGAGCAGTACTTC. Amino acids: CASSVGQGPKPTYEQYF.

CDR3 DNA: TGTGCCATCAGTGACGGCTATGGCTACACCTTC. Its protein is CAISDGYGYTF. The chain has TRBV10-3 and TRBJ1-2; D ambiguous. The CDR3 spans 11 residues. Germline V gene sequence: CDR1 ENHRY, CDR2 SYGVKD. The V end was cut by 3 bases, the J end by 4 bases, with 3 bases between.

This chain's CDR3 is CASSFLGLEQYF. CDR3 nucleotides: TGTGCCAGCAGCTTCCTTGGGCTCGAGCAGTACTTC. The chain uses TRBV11-2 and TRBJ2-7, with D unclear. The V end was cut by 3 bases, the J end by 6 bases, with 9 bases between. CDR1 and CDR2 from the germline V gene are SGHAT and FQNNGV. This CDR3 has 12 residues.

The chain couples TRBV11-3 to TRBJ2-7; 8 bases agree with TRBD2. The CDR3 is 16 residues long. Germline V gene lookup returns CDR1 SGHNT and CDR2 YENEEA. V was clipped by 5 bases and J by 7 bases; unmatched bases: 16. CDR3 in amino acids: CASSPTGTSPTREQYF. The CDR3 nucleotides read TGTGCCAGCAGCCCAACTGGGACTAGTCCCACAAGGGAGCAGTACTTC.

This rearrangement joins TRBV2 to TRBJ2-1; 14 bases are shared with TRBD2. CDR3 length equals 19 residues. CDR1 is SNHLY, CDR2 FYNNEI, per germline. V shed 4 bases, J shed 4 bases, and the junction held 12 bases outside the gene matches. In nucleotides, the CDR3 is TGTGCCAGCAGTGCTGGGACTAGCGGGAGCAGGGGGCCTTACAATGAGCAGTTCTTC. This sequence encodes CASSAGTSGSRGPYNEQFF.